This TCR beta chain came from a study of OX40 agonist ivuxolimab in advanced cancers. Study-level points and caveats: Low clonal expansion, among the lowest seen, marked partial responders at 0.1-3.0 mg/kg. Among the nonresponders, some also had low normalized T-cell clonal expansion.

Sequencing used immunoSEQ multiplex PCR; TCRdb keeps in-frame clones, though not all of them. The sample holds around 62,000 clones, about 85% seen once. CDR3 size: 12 residues. V was cut by 1 base and J by 9 bases, with 10 bases left in between. Germline V CDR1 and CDR2: SGHTA, FQGNSA. With regard to this clone: Its specificity is unknown.

The receptor comes from an adult with an advanced solid tumor such as melanoma, head and neck, liver or kidney cancer. This chain links TRBV7-2 with TRBJ2-7; D is possibly TRBD2 (5 bases). The specimen comprised CD4+ or CD8+ T cells sorted from blood, sampled in a trial of the OX40 agonist ivuxolimab. CDR3 region: CASSLERALQYF. The CDR3 nucleotides read TGTGCCAGCAGCTTAGAGAGGGCTTTGCAGTACTTC.